Below, one T cell receptor (beta chain) is given with its context. Assay used: immunoSEQ multiplex PCR; TCRdb lists only in-frame clones, some missing. The sample holds over 50,000 clones, around 87% seen once. V was clipped by 0 bases and J by 5 bases, with 13 bases between them. CDR3 length: 14 residues. CDR1 is SQVTM, CDR2 ANQGSEA, per germline. The data derive from a study of technical replicates of blood from several donors. The chain joins TRBV29-1 to TRBJ1-2; TRBD1 might be the D (6 bases). This clonotype was sampled from a human donor in good health. Some clones in this sample may be carry-over from other donors' samples. Sequencing was carried out using PBMCs. The CDR3: CSVEEAGAGYGYTF. DNA of the CDR3: TGCAGCGTTGAAGAGGCGGGGGCTGGGTATGGCTACACCTTC.